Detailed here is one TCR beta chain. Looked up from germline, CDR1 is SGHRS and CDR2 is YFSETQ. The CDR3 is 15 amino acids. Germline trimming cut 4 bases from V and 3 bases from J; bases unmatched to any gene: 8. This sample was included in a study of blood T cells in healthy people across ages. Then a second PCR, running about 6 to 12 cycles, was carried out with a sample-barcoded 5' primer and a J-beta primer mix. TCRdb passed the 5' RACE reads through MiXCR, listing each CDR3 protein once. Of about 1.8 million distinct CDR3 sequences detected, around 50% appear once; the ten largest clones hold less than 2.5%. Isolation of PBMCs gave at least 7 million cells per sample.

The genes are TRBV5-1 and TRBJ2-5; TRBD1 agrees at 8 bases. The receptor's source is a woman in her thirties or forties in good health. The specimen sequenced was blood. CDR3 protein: CASSQPSGGEETQYF. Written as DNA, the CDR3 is TGCGCCAGCAGCCAGCCCTCAGGGGGCGAAGAGACCCAGTACTTC.